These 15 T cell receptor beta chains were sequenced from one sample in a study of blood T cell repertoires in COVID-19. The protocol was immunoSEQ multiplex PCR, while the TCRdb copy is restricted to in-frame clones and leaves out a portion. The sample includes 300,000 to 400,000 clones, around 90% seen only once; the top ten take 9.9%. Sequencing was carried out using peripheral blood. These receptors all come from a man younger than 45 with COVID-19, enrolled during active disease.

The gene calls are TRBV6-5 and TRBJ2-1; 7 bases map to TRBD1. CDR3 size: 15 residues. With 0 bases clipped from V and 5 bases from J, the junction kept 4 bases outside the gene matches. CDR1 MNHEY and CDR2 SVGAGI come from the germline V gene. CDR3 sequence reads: CASSYSRQGDNEQFF. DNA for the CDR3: TGTGCCAGCAGTTACTCTCGTCAGGGGGACAATGAGCAGTTCTTC.

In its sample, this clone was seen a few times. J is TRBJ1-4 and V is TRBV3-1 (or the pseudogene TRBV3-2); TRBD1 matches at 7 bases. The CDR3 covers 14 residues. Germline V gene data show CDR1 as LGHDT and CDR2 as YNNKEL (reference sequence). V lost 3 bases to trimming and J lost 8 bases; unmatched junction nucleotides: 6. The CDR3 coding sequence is TGTGCCAGCAGCCACGGACAGGCTGGAGAAAAACTGTTTTTT. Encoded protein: CASSHGQAGEKLFF.

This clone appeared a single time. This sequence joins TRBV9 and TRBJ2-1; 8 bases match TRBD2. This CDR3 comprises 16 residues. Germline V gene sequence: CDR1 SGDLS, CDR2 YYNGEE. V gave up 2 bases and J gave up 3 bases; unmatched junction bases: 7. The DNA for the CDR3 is TGTGCCAGCAGCGTTGGGAGCGGGGGCCACTACAATGAGCAGTTCTTC. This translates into CASSVGSGGHYNEQFF.

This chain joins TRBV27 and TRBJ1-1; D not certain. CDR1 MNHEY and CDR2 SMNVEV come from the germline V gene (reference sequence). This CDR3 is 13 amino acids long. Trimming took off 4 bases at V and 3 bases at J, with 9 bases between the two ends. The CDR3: CASSYKYDTEAFF. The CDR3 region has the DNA TGTGCCAGCAGTTACAAGTATGACACTGAAGCTTTCTTT.

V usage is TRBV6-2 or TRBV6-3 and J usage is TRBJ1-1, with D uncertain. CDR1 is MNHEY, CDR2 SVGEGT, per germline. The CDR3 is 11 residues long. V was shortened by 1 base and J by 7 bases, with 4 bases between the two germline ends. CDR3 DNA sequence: TGTGCCAGCAGTTACTTACATGAAGCTTTCTTT. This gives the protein CASSYLHEAFF.

CDR3: CSVGKPRGNEQFF. The CDR3 DNA sequence: TGCAGCGTGGGAAAGCCTCGGGGCAATGAGCAGTTCTTC. The chain links TRBV29-1 to TRBJ2-1; possible D gene TRBD2, 5 bases. The germline CDR1 and CDR2 sequences are SQVTM and ANQGSEA. V shed 6 bases and J shed 6 bases, with 15 bases lying between them. CDR3 length equals 13 residues.

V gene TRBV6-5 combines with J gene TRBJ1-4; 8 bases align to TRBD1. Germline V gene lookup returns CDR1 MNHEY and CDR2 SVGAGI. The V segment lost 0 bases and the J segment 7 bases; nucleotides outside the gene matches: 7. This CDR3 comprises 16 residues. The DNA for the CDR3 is TGTGCCAGCAGTTACTCGGTCGGACAGGGTTTTGAAAAACTGTTTTTT. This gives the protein CASSYSVGQGFEKLFF.

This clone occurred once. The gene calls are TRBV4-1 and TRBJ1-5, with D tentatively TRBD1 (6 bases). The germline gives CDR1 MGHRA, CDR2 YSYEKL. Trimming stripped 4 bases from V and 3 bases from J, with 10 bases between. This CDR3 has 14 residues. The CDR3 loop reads CASSRQEPNQPQHF. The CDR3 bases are TGCGCCAGCAGCCGACAGGAACCCAATCAGCCCCAGCATTTT.

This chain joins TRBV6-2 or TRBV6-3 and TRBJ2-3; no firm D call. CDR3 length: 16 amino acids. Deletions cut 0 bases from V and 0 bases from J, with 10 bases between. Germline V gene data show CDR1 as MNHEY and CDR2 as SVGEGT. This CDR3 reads CASSYSPLTSTDTQYF. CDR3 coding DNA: TGTGCCAGCAGTTACTCCCCTCTGACTAGCACAGATACGCAGTATTTT.

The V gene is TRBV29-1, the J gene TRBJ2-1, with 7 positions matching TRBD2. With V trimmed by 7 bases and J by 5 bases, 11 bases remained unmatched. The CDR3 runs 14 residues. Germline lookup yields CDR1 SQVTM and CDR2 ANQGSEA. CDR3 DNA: TGCAGCGCCCCCTGGCCTAGCGGAAACAATGAGCAGTTCTTC. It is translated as CSAPWPSGNNEQFF.

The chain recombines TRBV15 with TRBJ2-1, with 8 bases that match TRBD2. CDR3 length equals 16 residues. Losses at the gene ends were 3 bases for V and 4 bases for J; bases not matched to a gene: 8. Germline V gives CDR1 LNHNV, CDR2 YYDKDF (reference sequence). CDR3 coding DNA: TGTGCCACCAGCAGTGGGGGTCTAGCGGGTTACAATGAGCAGTTCTTC. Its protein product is CATSSGGLAGYNEQFF.

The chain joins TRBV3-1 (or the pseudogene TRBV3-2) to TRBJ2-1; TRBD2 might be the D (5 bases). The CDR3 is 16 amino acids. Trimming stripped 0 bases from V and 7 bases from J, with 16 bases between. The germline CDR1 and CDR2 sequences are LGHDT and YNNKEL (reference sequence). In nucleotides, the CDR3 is TGTGCCAGCAGCCAAGATCCTAGCCCTCGGTGGAATGAGCAGTTCTTC. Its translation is CASSQDPSPRWNEQFF.

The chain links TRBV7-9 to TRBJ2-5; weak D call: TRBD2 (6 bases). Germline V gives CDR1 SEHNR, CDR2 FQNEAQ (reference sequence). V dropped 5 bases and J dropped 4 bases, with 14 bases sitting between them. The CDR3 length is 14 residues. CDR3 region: CASSPSGGLETQYF. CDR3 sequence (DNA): TGTGCCAGCAGCCCCAGTGGAGGGTTAGAGACCCAGTACTTC.

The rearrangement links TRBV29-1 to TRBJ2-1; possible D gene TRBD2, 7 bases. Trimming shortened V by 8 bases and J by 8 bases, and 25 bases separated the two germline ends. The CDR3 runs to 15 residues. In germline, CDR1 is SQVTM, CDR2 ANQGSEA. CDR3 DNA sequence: TGCAGCCACGGGCGTGGGGGGGGCCTTGGAGATGAGCAGTTCTTC. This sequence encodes CSHGRGGGLGDEQFF.

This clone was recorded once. The CDR3 protein is CASSSPARGLGGYTF. The CDR3 DNA reads as TGTGCCAGCAGCTCCCCCGCCAGGGGGCTTGGTGGCTACACCTTC. The chain has TRBV5-5 and TRBJ1-2; TRBD1 matches 8 bases. Germline V gene data show CDR1 as SGHKS and CDR2 as YYEKEE (reference sequence). After removal of 3 bases from V and 7 bases from J, the junction contained 11 bases not matched to a gene. The length of the CDR3 is 15 residues.